These 14 T cell receptor beta chains originate from one sample sequenced in a study of shared clonotypes between healthy human individuals. Measured with immunoSEQ multiplex PCR; TCRdb has only the in-frame clones, and not every one. The repertoire consists of over a million clones, with approximately 97% occurring once and the leading ten covering about 1%. Sequences were obtained from naive CD4+ T cells sorted from blood. Subset denoted: CD45RA+ positively selected. These receptors were taken from a man aged 30-40 years in good health.

The chain recombines TRBV9 with TRBJ1-4; D unresolved. Germline V gives CDR1 SGDLS, CDR2 YYNGEE. Trimming left V 1 base short and J 4 bases short, with 14 bases between. The CDR3 sequence is 16 residues long. The CDR3 loop is CASSVRGRSSNEKLFF. CDR3 nucleotides: TGTGCCAGCAGCGTAAGAGGACGTAGCAGTAATGAAAAACTGTTTTTT. The full variable domain, rest sourced from reference TRBV9 and TRBJ1-4, is DSGVTQTPKHLITATGQRVTLRCSPRSGDLSVYWYQQSLDQGLQFLIQYYNGEERAKGNILERFSAQQFPDLHSELNLSSLELGDSALYFCASSVRGRSSNEKLFFGSGTQLSVL.

The chain couples TRBV9 to TRBJ1-2, with D possibly being TRBD1 (6 bases). V lost 7 bases, J lost 0 bases, and 16 bases lay in between. Germline-derived CDR1 and CDR2 are SGDLS and YYNGEE. The CDR3 consists of 15 residues. CDR3 region: CASAQRGAANYGYTF. As DNA, the CDR3 is TGTGCCAGCGCCCAGCGGGGGGCTGCTAACTATGGCTACACCTTC.

Details on this clone: Distinct nucleotide sequences in the sample also encode this CDR3. This chain connects TRBV7-9 to TRBJ2-2; possibly TRBD2 for D (6 bases). Looked up from germline, CDR1 is SEHNR and CDR2 is FQNEAQ (reference sequence). V was pared by 1 base and J by 6 bases, with 6 bases between. The CDR3 covers 13 residues. The CDR3 coding sequence is TGTGCCAGCAGCTTAGGACTAGCCGGGGAGCTGTTTTTT. This encodes CASSLGLAGELFF.

The chain recombines TRBV2 with TRBJ2-7; D ambiguous. Germline loops: CDR1 SNHLY, CDR2 FYNNEI. The CDR3 loop spans 12 amino acids. The V gene lost 8 bases and the J gene lost 1 base, with 9 bases spanning the gap. The CDR3 coding sequence is TGTGCCAGCGGTCAGGTATCCTACGAGCAGTACTTC. Protein: CASGQVSYEQYF.

A remark on this clone: Relative to the germline gene, one junction end is altered; a read error may explain this. The gene calls are TRBV2 and TRBJ2-7; TRBD2 matches at 12 bases. The CDR3 loop spans 13 amino acids. Germline CDR1 and CDR2: SNHLY and FYNNEI. Here the CDR3 reads CASSTGLAGTPHF. The CDR3 region has the DNA TGTGCCAGCAGTACAGGACTAGCGGGAACTCCACACTTC.

This sequence joins TRBV29-1 and TRBJ2-3, with 14 bases identical to TRBD2. This CDR3 has 14 amino acids. The germline V gene has CDR1 SQVTM and CDR2 ANQGSEA. V lost 7 bases to trimming and J lost 5 bases; unmatched junction nucleotides: 5. The CDR3 DNA reads as TGCAGCGCGGGACTAGCGGGAGTTATAGATACGCAGTATTTT. This sequence encodes CSAGLAGVIDTQYF.

The gene calls are TRBV6-5 and TRBJ2-2, with 9 bases lining up with TRBD2. Unmatched junction bases numbered 8, after V lost 7 bases and J lost 5 bases. The germline V gene encodes CDR1 MNHEY and CDR2 SVGAGI. The CDR3 is 15 residues long. The CDR3 DNA reads as TGTGCCAGCACTGCGGGAGGGCCGTGGACCGGGGAGCTGTTTTTT. This codes for CASTAGGPWTGELFF.

The rearrangement links TRBV28 to TRBJ1-4, with no clear D. The V and J ends lost 5 bases and 0 bases respectively, with 10 bases between them. Germline CDR1 reads MDHEN; CDR2 reads SYDVKM. This CDR3 region has 15 residues. The CDR3 here is CASSPPGATNEKLFF. CDR3 DNA sequence: TGTGCCAGCAGTCCCCCCGGGGCAACTAATGAAAAACTGTTTTTT.

The rearrangement uses TRBV6-5 and TRBJ2-3, with D perhaps TRBD2 (6 bases). The CDR3 consists of 15 residues. Germline assignment: CDR1 MNHEY and CDR2 SVGAGI. The V end was cut by 3 bases, the J end by 3 bases, with 13 bases between. CDR3 sequence (DNA): TGTGCCAGCAGTTATGTGGGAGGAGTAACAGATACGCAGTATTTT. Translating it yields CASSYVGGVTDTQYF.

The chain combines TRBV10-3 with TRBJ2-2, with 8 bases fitting TRBD2. This CDR3 is built from 18 residues. Germline CDR1 and CDR2: ENHRY and SYGVKD. V trimming: 4 bases; J trimming: 7 bases; junction bases outside the gene matches: 17. CDR3 DNA sequence: TGTGCCATCAGTGGGGCATTTCTTCGGGAGGGGCGGAACGGGGAGCTGTTTTTT. Translated, it gives CAISGAFLREGRNGELFF.

The V call is TRBV5-4, the J call TRBJ1-1; D perhaps matches TRBD1 (6 bases). V shed 4 bases and J shed 4 bases, with 20 bases lying between them. The CDR3 extends over 16 amino acids. CDR1 is SGHNT and CDR2 is YYREEE in the germline V gene (reference sequence). The CDR3 loop reads CASSLPLQGGGTEAFF. The DNA of the CDR3 is TGTGCCAGCAGCCTACCCTTACAGGGAGGGGGCACTGAAGCTTTCTTT. Variable domain in full (rest from reference TRBV5-4 and TRBJ1-1): ETGVTQSPTHLIKTRGQQVTLRCSSQSGHNTVSWYQQALGQGPQFIFQYYREEENGRGNFPPRFSGLQFPNYSSELNVNALELDDSALYLCASSLPLQGGGTEAFFGQGTRLTVV.

This clone showed up just once. This rearrangement joins TRBV9 to TRBJ2-7; D is perhaps TRBD1 (6 bases). The CDR3 is 13 amino acids. Germline V CDR1 and CDR2: SGDLS, YYNGEE. V shed 7 bases and J shed 9 bases, with 20 bases lying between them. CDR3 in DNA: TGTGCCAGCGGGGGCGGGCACCATCATGTGCAGTACTTC. Its protein is CASGGGHHHVQYF.

The chain links TRBV19 to TRBJ2-1; D uncertain. There are 14 residues in the CDR3. Looked up from germline, CDR1 is LNHDA and CDR2 is SQIVND (reference sequence). V shed 4 bases and J shed 12 bases, with 19 bases lying between them. CDR3 residues: CASSTSHGPLGQFF. CDR3 DNA: TGTGCCAGTAGTACTAGTCATGGCCCCCTCGGGCAGTTCTTC. The whole variable domain, filled in from reference TRBV19 and TRBJ2-1, reads DGGITQSPKYLFRKEGQNVTLSCEQNLNHDAMYWYRQDPGQGLRLIYYSQIVNDFQKGDIAEGYSVSREKKESFPLTVTSAQKNPTAFYLCASSTSHGPLGQFFGPGTRLTVL.

The chain couples TRBV7-2 to TRBJ2-1; 9 bases fit TRBD2. The junction had 7 bases not matched to a gene; V was cut back by 1 base and J by 6 bases. This CDR3 contains 16 residues. Germline CDR1 reads SGHTA; CDR2 reads FQGNSA. In nucleotides, the CDR3 is TGTGCCAGCAGCTTAGAGGGGCTAGCGGGACTCAATGAGCAGTTCTTC. Translation gives CASSLEGLAGLNEQFF.